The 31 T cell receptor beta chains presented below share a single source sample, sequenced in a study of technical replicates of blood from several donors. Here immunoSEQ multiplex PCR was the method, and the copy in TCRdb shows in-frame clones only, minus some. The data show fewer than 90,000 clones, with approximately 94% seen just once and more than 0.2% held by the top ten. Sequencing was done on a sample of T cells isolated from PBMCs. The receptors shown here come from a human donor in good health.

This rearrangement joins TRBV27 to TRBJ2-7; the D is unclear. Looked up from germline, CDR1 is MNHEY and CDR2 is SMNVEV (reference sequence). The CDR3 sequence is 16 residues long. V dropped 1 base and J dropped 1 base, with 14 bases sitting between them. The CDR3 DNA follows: TGTGCCAGCAGTTTATTCTCGCAGTACAATTCCTACGAGCAGTACTTC. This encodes CASSLFSQYNSYEQYF.

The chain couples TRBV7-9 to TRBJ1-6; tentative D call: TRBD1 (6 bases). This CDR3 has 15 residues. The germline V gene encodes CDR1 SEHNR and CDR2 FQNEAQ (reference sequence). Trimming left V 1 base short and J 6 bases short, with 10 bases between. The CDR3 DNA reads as TGTGCCAGCAGCTTAGAGGACAGTATTAATTCACCCCTCCACTTT. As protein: CASSLEDSINSPLHF.

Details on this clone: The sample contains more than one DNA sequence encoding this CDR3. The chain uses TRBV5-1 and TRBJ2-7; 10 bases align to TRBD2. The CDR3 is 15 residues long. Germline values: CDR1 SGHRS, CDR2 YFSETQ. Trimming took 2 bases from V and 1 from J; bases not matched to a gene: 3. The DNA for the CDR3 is TGCGCCAGCAGCTTATCTAGCGGGAGTTCCTACGAGCAGTACTTC. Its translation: CASSLSSGSSYEQYF. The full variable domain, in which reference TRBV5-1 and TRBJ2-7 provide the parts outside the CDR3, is KAGVTQTPRYLIKTRGQQVTLSCSPISGHRSVSWYQQTPGQGLQFLFEYFSETQRNKGNFPGRFSGRQFSNSRSEMNVSTLELGDSALYLCASSLSSGSSYEQYFGPGTRLTVT.

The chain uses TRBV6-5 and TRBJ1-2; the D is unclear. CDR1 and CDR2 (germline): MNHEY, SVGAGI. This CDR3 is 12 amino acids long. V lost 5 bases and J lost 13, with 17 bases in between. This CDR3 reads CASSLTREKFTF. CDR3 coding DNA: TGTGCCAGCAGTCTAACCCGGGAGAAGTTCACCTTC.

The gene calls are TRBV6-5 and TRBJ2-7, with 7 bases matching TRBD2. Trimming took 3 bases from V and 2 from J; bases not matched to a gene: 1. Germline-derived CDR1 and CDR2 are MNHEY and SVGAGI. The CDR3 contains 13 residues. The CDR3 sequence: CASSYGLAYEQYF. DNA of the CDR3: TGTGCCAGCAGTTATGGACTAGCCTACGAGCAGTACTTC.

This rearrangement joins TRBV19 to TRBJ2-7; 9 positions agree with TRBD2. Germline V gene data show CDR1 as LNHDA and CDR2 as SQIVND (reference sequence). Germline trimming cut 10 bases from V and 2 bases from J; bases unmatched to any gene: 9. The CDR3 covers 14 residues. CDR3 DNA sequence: TGTGCCACCCGGGGTAGCGGGGGCACCTACGAGCAGTACTTC. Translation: CATRGSGGTYEQYF.

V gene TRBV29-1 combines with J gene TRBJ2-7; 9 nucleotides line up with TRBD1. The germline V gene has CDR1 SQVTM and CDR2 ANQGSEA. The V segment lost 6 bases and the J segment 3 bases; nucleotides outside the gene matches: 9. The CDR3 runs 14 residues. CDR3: CSVSRGDRVYEQYF. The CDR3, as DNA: TGCAGCGTGAGCCGGGGGGACAGGGTCTACGAGCAGTACTTC.

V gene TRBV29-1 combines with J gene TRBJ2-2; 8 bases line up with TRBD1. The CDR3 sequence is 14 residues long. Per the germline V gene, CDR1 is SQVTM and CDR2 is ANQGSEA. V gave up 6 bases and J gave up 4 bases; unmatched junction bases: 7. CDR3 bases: TGCAGCGTCCCGACAGGGGACAGCACCGGGGAGCTGTTTTTT. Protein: CSVPTGDSTGELFF.

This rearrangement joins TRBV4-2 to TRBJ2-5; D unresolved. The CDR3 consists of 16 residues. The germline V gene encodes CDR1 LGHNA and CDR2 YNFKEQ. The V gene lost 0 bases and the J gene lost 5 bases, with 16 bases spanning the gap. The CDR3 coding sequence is TGTGCCAGCAGCCAAGAAACGGGTAGCTGGGTGGAGACCCAGTACTTC. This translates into CASSQETGSWVETQYF.

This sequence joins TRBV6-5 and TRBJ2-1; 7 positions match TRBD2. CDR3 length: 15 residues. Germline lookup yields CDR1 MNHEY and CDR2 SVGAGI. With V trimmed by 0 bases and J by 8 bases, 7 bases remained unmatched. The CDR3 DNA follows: TGTGCCAGCAGTTACTCCGGGGGGAGGACGGATGAGCAGTTCTTC. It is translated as CASSYSGGRTDEQFF.

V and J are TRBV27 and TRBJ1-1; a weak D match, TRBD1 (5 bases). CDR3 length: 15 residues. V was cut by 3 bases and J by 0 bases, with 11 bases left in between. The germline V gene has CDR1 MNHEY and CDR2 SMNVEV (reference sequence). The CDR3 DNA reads TGTGCCAGCAGTTTTGCAGGGAACCTGAACACTGAAGCTTTCTTT. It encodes CASSFAGNLNTEAFF.

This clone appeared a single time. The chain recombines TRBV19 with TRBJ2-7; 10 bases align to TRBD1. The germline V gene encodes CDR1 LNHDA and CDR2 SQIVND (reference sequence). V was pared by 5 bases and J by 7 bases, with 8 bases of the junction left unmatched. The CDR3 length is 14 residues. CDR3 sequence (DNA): TGTGCCAGTAGTTTGGGACAGGGGAAGTGGGAGCAGTACTTC. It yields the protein CASSLGQGKWEQYF.

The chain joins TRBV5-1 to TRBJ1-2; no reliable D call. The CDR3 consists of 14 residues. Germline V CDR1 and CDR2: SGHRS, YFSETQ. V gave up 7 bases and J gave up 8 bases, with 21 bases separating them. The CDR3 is CASEREINSGGYTF. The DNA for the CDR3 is TGCGCCAGCGAGAGGGAAATCAATAGTGGAGGCTACACCTTC.

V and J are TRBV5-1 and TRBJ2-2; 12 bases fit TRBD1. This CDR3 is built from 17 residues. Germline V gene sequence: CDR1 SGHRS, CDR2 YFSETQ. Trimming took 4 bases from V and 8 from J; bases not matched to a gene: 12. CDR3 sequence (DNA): TGCGCCAGCAGCGATCAAAGGGACAGGGGGCTGATAGGGGAGCTGTTTTTT. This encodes CASSDQRDRGLIGELFF.

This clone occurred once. Written as DNA, the CDR3 is TGCGCCAGCAGTCCGGGTATGAACACTGAAGCTTTCTTT. This gives the protein CASSPGMNTEAFF. The chain recombines TRBV10-1 with TRBJ1-1; unclear D gene. CDR3 length equals 13 residues. Trimming left V 5 bases short and J 0 bases short, with 7 bases between. Looked up from germline, CDR1 is WNHNN and CDR2 is SYGVQD (reference sequence).

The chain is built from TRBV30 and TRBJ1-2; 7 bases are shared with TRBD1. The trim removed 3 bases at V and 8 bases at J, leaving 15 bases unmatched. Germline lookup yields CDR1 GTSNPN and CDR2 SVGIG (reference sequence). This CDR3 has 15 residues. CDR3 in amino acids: CAWRSRDSTFGGYTF. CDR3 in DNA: TGTGCCTGGAGATCCCGGGACAGCACGTTTGGAGGCTACACCTTC.

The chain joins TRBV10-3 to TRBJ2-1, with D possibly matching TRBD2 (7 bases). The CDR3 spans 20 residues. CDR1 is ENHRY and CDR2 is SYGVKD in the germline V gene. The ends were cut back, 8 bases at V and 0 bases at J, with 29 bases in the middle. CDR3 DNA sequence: TGTGCCATCTCTACCGAGGGGGGAGTGTTGCGGGAGAGCTCCTACAATGAGCAGTTCTTC. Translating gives CAISTEGGVLRESSYNEQFF.

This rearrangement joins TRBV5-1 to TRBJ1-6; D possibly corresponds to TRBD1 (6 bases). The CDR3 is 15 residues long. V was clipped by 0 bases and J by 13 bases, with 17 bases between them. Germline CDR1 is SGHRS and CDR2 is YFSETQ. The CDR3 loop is CASSLGTRGPLPLHF. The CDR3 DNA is TGCGCCAGCAGCTTGGGAACCAGGGGCCCTCTCCCCCTCCACTTT.

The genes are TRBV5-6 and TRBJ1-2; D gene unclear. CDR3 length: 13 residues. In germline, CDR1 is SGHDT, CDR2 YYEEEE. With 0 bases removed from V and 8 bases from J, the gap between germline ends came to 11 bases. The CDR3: CASSLANQAGYTF. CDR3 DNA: TGTGCCAGCAGCTTGGCCAACCAGGCGGGCTACACCTTC.

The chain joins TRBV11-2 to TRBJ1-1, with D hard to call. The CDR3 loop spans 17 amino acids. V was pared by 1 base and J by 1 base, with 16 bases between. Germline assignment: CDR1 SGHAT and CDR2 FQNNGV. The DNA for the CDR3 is TGTGCCAGCAGCTTAGGTGCGTTGTTGGTTGCGAACACTGAAGCTTTCTTT. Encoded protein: CASSLGALLVANTEAFF.

The CDR3 spells CASAGLDTQYF. As DNA, the CDR3 is TGCGCCAGCGCGGGGCTCGATACGCAGTATTTT. V usage is TRBV10-2 and J usage is TRBJ2-3, with D possibly TRBD2 on 6 matching bases. The germline V gene has CDR1 WSHSY and CDR2 SAAADI. Trimming pared 8 bases from V and 6 bases from J, leaving 9 bases between. The CDR3 consists of 11 residues.

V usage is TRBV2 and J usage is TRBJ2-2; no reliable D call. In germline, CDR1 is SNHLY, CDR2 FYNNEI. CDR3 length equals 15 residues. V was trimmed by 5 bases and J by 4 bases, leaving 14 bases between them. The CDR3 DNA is TGTGCCAGCAGTTCTTATTCCGGTGGCACCGGGGAGCTGTTTTTT. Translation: CASSSYSGGTGELFF.

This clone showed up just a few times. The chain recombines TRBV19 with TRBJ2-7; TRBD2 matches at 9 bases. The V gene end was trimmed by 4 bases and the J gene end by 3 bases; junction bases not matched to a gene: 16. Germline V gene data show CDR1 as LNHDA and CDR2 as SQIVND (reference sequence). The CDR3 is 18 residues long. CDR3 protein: CASSKGTLLSGSGYEQYF. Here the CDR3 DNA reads TGTGCCAGTAGTAAAGGGACACTCCTTAGCGGGAGCGGCTACGAGCAGTACTTC. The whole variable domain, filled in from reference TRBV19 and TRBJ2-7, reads DGGITQSPKYLFRKEGQNVTLSCEQNLNHDAMYWYRQDPGQGLRLIYYSQIVNDFQKGDIAEGYSVSREKKESFPLTVTSAQKNPTAFYLCASSKGTLLSGSGYEQYFGPGTRLTVT.

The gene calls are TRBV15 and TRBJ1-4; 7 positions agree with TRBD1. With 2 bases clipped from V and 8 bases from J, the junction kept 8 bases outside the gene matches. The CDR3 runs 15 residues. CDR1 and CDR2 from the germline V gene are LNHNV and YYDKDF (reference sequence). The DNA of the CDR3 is TGTGCCACCAGCAGAAGTCCAGGGGGTCAGGAAAAACTGTTTTTT. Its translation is CATSRSPGGQEKLFF.

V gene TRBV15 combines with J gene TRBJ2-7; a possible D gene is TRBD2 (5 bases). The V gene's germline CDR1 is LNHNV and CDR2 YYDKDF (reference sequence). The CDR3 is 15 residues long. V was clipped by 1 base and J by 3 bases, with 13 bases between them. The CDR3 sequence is CATSRGGSTLYEQYF. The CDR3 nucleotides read TGTGCCACCAGCAGAGGAGGGTCCACCCTCTACGAGCAGTACTTC.

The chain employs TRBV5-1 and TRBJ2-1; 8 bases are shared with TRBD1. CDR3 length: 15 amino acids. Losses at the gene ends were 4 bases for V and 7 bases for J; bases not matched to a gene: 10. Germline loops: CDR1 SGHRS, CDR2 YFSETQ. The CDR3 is CASSKGTGRLNEQFF. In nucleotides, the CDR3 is TGCGCCAGCAGCAAGGGGACAGGAAGATTGAATGAGCAGTTCTTC.

As DNA, the CDR3 is TGTGCCAGCAGCGGACTAGCGTACGGTGAGCAGTTCTTC. Protein sequence: CASSGLAYGEQFF. The chain recombines TRBV5-4 with TRBJ2-1, with TRBD2 matching over 9 bases. The germline gives CDR1 SGHNT, CDR2 YYREEE (reference sequence). There are 13 residues in the CDR3. V was clipped by 4 bases and J by 9 bases; unmatched bases: 5.

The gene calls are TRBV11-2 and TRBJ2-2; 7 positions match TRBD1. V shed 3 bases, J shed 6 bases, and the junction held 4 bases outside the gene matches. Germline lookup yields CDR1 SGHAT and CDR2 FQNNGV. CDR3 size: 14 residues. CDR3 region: CASSFGTGAGELFF. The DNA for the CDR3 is TGTGCCAGCAGCTTCGGTACAGGGGCCGGGGAGCTGTTTTTT.

CDR3 DNA sequence: TGTGCCACCGGGCGAGGGTCCTACAATGAGCAGTTCTTC. Protein: CATGRGSYNEQFF. The chain links TRBV27 to TRBJ2-1; weak D call: TRBD2 (5 bases). CDR1 is MNHEY, CDR2 SMNVEV, per germline (reference sequence). Trimming removed 10 bases at V and 1 base at J, with 11 bases between. The CDR3 is made up of 13 amino acids.

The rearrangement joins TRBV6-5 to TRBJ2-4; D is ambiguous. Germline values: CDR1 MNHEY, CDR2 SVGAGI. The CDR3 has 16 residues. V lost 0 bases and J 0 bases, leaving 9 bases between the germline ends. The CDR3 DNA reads TGTGCCAGCAGTTACTCGGGCAGTTCAGCCAAAAACATTCAGTACTTC. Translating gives CASSYSGSSAKNIQYF.

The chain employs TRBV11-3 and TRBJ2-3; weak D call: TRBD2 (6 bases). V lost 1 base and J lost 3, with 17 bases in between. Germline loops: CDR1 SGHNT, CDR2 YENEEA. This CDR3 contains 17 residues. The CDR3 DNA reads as TGTGCCAGCAGCTTAGGATTTCGCGCGGGACGGACAGATACGCAGTATTTT. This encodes CASSLGFRAGRTDTQYF.